This T cell receptor beta chain comes out of a study of blood T cell repertoires in COVID-19. Study-wide context: Sites across the United States, Italy and Spain contributed samples from acute and convalescent COVID-19. Sample material is recorded as cDNA or gDNA derived from T cells, B-cell-depleted T cells, or PBMCs.

The germline gives CDR1 SGHDN, CDR2 FVKESK. The CDR3 contains 15 residues. V shed 5 bases and J 3 bases; nucleotides not matched to a gene: 6. The authors' processing: Estimated nucleated cell counts came from reference gene primer amplification. This table comes from immunoSEQ multiplex PCR, and its TCRdb copy is limited to in-frame clones, with some not included. V, J and clone size reflect that table, while D and trimming were determined from the DNA. The sample has about 42,000 clones, around 73% seen once. This clonotype was obtained from a woman in her seventies with acute or convalescent COVID-19. Source material: peripheral blood. The chain carries TRBV14 and TRBJ2-3; 9 bases line up with TRBD1. The CDR3 region has the DNA TGTGCCAGCAGCGGAGGGGACAGGGAAACAGATACGCAGTATTTT. The encoded protein is CASSGGDRETDTQYF.